This TCR beta chain was observed in a study of identical twins (dated by TCRdb to 2015 to 2016). In terms of the full investigation: TCR alpha and beta repertoires from monozygotic twins, unrelated adults of various ages and cord blood were deep-sequenced to test whether fetal clonotypes persist. To rule out contamination, the twin experiments were replicated at different times with different library preparation protocols.

Only healthy Caucasian donors were included. The twin cohort consisted of three pairs of female monozygotic twins, all aged about 18 to 30 years. The RNA used for TCR libraries was isolated from peripheral blood mononuclear cells. General findings and caveats noted by the study authors: Abundant cord blood beta clonotypes carried fewer insertions; young adult naive repertoires showed a weaker similar trend, while memory repertoires showed none. A weaker excess of twin sharing was found in beta out-of-frame sequences because the signal-to-noise ratio was lowered by fewer shared sequences. Invariant T cells such as MAIT and iNKT could partly confound zero-insertion analyses, though diverse VJ usage argued against this for most clonotypes. Conclusions relied on cross-sectional statistical analysis, since the same donors could not be followed over many years. In monozygotic twins, out-of-frame TCR alpha sharing was systematically underestimated by recombination models, although the models agreed with sharing between unrelated individuals. Compared with coincidental sharing between unrelated individuals, out-of-frame TCR alpha sequences shared between twins showed an excess of sequences with low generation probability.

Library generation was performed with 5' RACE. Sequencing was performed on an Illumina HiSeq 2000. Template switching introduced a universal primer binding site; the final cDNA contained a unique molecular identifier, enabling accurate counting of TCR cDNA molecules. First-strand cDNA for TCR alpha and beta chains was synthesized from specific primers in the conserved constant-segment region. Each cDNA library was double barcoded, with a SMART-Mk sample barcode plus Illumina barcodes, to control for contamination. TruSeq adapter sequences along with Illumina sample barcodes were introduced in two successive PCR steps. Sequencing of the TCR alpha and beta cDNA libraries was done on the Illumina HiSeq platform using custom primers. The authors' pipeline ran thus. MiGEC was used to process raw reads and extract unique molecular identifiers, and MiXCR was used to find CDR3 positions. For each individual, recombination models were inferred using an EM algorithm with the repgenHMM and IGoR tools. The analysis of shared clonotypes was done with the tcR package in R, with sharing normalized by the product of cloneset sizes. Out-of-frame nonproductive sequences were analyzed to study raw recombination free of thymic and clonal selection effects. The public reads were reanalyzed by TCRdb: fastp trimming at Q25, MiXCR alignment, in-frame beta chains only. Identical CDR3 protein sequences are pooled into one entry, listed with their most common genes and DNA. The V and J calls and clone size are TCRdb's, not the authors'. For this sample the table gives 570,000 or so distinct CDR3 sequences, of which more than 9% were detected only once. Roughly 3% of the sample is taken by the ten largest.

Measured from the cysteine to the phenylalanine, the CDR3 is 12 residues long. The retained sequence is limited to the CDR3, 36 bases, with the frame set at the first base. From a lookup of the germline V gene (reference sequence), CDR1 and CDR2 are MNHEY and SMNVEV. With regard to this clonotype: There is no known antigen for this receptor. One base away lies a much larger clone, so this may be a sequencing read error.

These records were also assigned to another study, of yellow fever vaccine responses in identical twins. As described in the second report: The authors reported that the T cell response to vaccination in identical twins appeared partly convergent and partly personalized. Focusing on identical twins, the study followed the T cell clones that responded to the vaccine, and did so with precision.

The sequence was collected from a woman under 30 in good health. The sequencing sample was made of PBMCs. The V and J segments used are TRBV27 and TRBJ1-1, and TRBD1 may be the D gene, going by 5 matching bases. The CDR3 amino acid sequence is: CASRAGNTKAFF. The base sequence is TGTGCCAGCAGGGCAGGGAACACTAAAGCTTTCTTT.